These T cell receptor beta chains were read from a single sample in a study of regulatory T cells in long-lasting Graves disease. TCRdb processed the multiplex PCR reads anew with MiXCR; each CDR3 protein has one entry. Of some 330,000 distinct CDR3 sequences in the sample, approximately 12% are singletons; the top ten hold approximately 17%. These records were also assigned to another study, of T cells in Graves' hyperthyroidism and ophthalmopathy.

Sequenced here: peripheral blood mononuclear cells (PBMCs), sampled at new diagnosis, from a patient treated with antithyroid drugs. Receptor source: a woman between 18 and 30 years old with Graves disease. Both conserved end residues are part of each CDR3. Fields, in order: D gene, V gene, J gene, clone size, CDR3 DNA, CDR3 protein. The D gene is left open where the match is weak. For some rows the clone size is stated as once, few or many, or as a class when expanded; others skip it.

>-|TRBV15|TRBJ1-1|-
TGTGCCACCAGCTTCCAGACCTCGGGCGACACTGAAGCTTTCTTT
CATSFQTSGDTEAFF
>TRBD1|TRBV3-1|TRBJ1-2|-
TGTGCCAGCAGCCAAGTCATACTCCGGGACAGGGTCTCTGGCTACACCTTC
CASSQVILRDRVSGYTF
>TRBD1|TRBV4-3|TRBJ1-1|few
TGCGCCAGCAGCCAAGGATGGGACAGCCCCACTGAAGCTTTCTTT
CASSQGWDSPTEAFF
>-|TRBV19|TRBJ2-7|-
TGTGCCAGTAGCGCTGGGGACTCCGCCTACGAGCAGTACTTC
CASSAGDSAYEQYF
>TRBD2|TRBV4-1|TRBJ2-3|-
TGCGCCAGCAGCCAGATGGCCGTTGGGACTAGCGGGGGAAGCACAGATACGCAGTATTTT
CASSQMAVGTSGGSTDTQYF
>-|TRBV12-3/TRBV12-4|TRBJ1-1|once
TGTGCCAGCAGTCTAGCCCTGGGGGGGTCGAACACTGAAGCTTTCTTT
CASSLALGGSNTEAFF
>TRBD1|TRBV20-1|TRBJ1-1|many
TGCAGTGCTAGAGGGTTTGGACAGGGTCAGACTGAAGCTTTCTTT
CSARGFGQGQTEAFF
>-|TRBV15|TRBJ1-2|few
TGTGCCACCAGCCCCCGAAACGGCAGGGTCCCACCCTATGGCTACACCTTC
CATSPRNGRVPPYGYTF
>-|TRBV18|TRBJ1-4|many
TGTGCCAGCTCACCATACGCTAATGAAAAACTGTTTTTT
CASSPYANEKLFF
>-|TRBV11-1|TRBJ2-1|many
TGTGCCAGCAGCTTATGGGTTGATGTCCGAGTTGGACTTGCCCCCTCGCCCTACAATGAGCAGTTCTTC
CASSLWVDVRVGLAPSPYNEQFF
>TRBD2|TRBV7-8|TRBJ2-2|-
TGTGCCAGCAGCCCAAGGACTAGCGGTAACACCGGGGAGCTGTTTTTT
CASSPRTSGNTGELFF
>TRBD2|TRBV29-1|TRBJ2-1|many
TGCAGCGACTGGTCCCCCGGGAGGGGCCTCTACAATGAGCAGTTCTTC
CSDWSPGRGLYNEQFF
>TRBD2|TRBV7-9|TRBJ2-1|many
TGTGCCAGCAGCTTAACCGTAGCGGGCCATTACAATGAGCAGTTCTTC
CASSLTVAGHYNEQFF
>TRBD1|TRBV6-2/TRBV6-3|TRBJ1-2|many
TGTGCCAGCAGCTACTCTCCGGGACAGGGTCCATATGGCTACACCTTC
CASSYSPGQGPYGYTF
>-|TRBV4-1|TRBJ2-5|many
TGCGCCAGCAGCCGCGCCGCACAAGAGACCCAGTACTTC
CASSRAAQETQYF